The text below deals with one TCR beta chain. Its antigen is not identified. V dropped 5 bases and J dropped 2 bases, with 10 bases sitting between them. This CDR3 has 13 residues. CDR1 and CDR2 (germline): SGHRS, YFSETQ. This sample is drawn from a study of shared clonotypes between healthy human individuals. The wider study: Per-donor plates numbered three CD4 naive, three CD4 memory, two CD8 naive and one CD8 memory.

Findings and limits, study-wide: Naive subsets generally exceeded memory subsets in estimated richness. Around 4.9% of naive CD4 clonotypes were shared across four donors.

A CD45RA-negative memory subset and a CD45RA+ naive subset were separated from the CD4+ cells. Sequencing used immunoSEQ multiplex PCR; TCRdb keeps in-frame clones, though not all of them. Among roughly 2.5 million clones listed, 90% to 95% were seen once. This sequence originates from a man between 18 and 35 years old in good health. V is TRBV5-1 and J is TRBJ2-5, with D possibly TRBD2 on 5 matching bases. Input material: naive CD4+ T cells sorted from blood. Subset defined: CD45RA+ positively selected. The CDR3 loop reads CASSSPGQETQYF. CDR3 nucleotide sequence: TGCGCCAGCAGTTCCCCGGGGCAAGAGACCCAGTACTTC. The entire variable domain, with the rest obtained from reference TRBV5-1 and TRBJ2-5, is as follows: KAGVTQTPRYLIKTRGQQVTLSCSPISGHRSVSWYQQTPGQGLQFLFEYFSETQRNKGNFPGRFSGRQFSNSRSEMNVSTLELGDSALYLCASSSPGQETQYFGPGTRLLVL.